This T cell receptor (beta chain) derives from a study of blood T cell repertoires in COVID-19. Here immunoSEQ multiplex PCR was the method, and the copy in TCRdb shows in-frame clones only, minus some. The data contain about 200,000 clones, more than 75% of them singletons. V shed 3 bases and J 2 bases; nucleotides not matched to a gene: 5. From germline, CDR1 is KGHDR and CDR2 SFDVKD. The CDR3 loop spans 15 amino acids. Specimen: peripheral blood. This chain uses TRBV24-1 with TRBJ2-7; 8 nucleotides align to TRBD2. The source of this sequence is a middle-aged man with active or convalescent COVID-19. CDR3 sequence (DNA): TGTGCCACCAGTGATACGGGAGCGGGAGCCTACGAGCAGTACTTC. Translation gives CATSDTGAGAYEQYF.